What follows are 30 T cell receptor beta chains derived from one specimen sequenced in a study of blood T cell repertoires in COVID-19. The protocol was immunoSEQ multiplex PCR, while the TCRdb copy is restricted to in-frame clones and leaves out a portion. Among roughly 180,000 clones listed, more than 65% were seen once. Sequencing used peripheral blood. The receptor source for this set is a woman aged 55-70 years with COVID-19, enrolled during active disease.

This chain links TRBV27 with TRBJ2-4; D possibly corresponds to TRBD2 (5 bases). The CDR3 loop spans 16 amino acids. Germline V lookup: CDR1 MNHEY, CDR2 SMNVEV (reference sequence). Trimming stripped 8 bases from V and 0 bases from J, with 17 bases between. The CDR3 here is CASGGGGNVAKNIQYF. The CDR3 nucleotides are TGTGCCAGCGGTGGAGGTGGCAACGTAGCCAAAAACATTCAGTACTTC.

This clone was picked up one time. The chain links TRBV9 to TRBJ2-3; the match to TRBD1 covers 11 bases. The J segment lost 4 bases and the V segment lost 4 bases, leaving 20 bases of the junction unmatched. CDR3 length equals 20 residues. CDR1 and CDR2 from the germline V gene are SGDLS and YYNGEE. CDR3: CASSPIIGQGANPRADTQYF. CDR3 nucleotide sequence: TGTGCCAGCAGCCCAATTATCGGACAGGGGGCGAATCCGAGGGCAGATACGCAGTATTTT.

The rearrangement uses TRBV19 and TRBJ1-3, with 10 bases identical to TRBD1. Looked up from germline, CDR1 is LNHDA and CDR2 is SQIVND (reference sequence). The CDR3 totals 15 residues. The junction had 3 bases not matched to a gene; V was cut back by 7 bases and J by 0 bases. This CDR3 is CASTGTGVSGNTIYF. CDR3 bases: TGTGCCAGTACCGGGACAGGGGTCTCTGGAAACACCATATATTTT.

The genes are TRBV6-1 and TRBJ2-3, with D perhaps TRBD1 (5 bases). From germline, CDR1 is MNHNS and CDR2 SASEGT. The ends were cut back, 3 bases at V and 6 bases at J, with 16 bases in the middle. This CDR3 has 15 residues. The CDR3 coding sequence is TGTGCCAGCAGTGATTGGGGCCTGTTCTCTGATACGCAGTATTTT. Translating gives CASSDWGLFSDTQYF.

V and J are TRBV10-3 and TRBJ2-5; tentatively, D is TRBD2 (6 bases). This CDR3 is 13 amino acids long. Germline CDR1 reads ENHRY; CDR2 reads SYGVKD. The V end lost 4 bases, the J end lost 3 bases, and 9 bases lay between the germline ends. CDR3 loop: CAISATSKETQYF. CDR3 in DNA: TGTGCCATCAGTGCGACTAGTAAAGAGACCCAGTACTTC.

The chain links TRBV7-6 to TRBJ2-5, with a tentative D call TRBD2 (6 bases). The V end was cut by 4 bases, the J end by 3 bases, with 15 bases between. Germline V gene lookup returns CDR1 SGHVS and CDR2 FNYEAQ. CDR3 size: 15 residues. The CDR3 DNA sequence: TGTGCCAGCAGCTGGAGGGTGGGTCCTGAAGAGACCCAGTACTTC. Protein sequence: CASSWRVGPEETQYF.

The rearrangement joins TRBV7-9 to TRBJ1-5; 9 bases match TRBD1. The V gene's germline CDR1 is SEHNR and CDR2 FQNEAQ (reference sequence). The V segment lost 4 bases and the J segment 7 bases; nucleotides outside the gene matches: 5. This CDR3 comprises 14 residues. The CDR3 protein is CASSSQGAGQPQHF. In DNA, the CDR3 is TGTGCCAGCAGCTCACAGGGGGCTGGACAGCCCCAGCATTTT.

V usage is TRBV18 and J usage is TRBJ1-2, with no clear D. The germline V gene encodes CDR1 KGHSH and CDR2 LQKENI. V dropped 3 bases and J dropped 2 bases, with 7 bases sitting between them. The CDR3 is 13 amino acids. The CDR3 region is CASSPGQNYGYTF. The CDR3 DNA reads TGTGCCAGCTCACCGGGCCAGAACTATGGCTACACCTTC.

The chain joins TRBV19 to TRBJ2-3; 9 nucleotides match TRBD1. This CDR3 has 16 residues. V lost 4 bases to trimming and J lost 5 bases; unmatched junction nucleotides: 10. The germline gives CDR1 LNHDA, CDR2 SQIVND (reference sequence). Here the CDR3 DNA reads TGTGCCAGTAGTACGCGACAGGGGGGCTCGGGAGATACGCAGTATTTT. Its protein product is CASSTRQGGSGDTQYF.

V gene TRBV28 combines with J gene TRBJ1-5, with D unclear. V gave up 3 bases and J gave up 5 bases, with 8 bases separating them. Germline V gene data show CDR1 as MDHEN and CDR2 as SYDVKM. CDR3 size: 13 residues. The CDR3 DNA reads TGTGCCAGCAGTTTTTCCGGGGATCAGCCCCAGCATTTT. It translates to CASSFSGDQPQHF.

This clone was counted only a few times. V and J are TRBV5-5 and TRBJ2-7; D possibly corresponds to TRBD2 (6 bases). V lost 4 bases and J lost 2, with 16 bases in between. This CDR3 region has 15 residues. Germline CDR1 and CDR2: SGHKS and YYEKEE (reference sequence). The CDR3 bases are TGTGCCAGCAGCCCGGAGGGAAACTGGGCCTACGAGCAGTACTTC. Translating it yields CASSPEGNWAYEQYF. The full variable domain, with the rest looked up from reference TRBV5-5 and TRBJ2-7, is DAGVTQSPTHLIKTRGQQVTLRCSPISGHKSVSWYQQVLGQGPQFIFQYYEKEERGRGNFPDRFSARQFPNYSSELNVNALLLGDSALYLCASSPEGNWAYEQYFGPGTRLTVT.

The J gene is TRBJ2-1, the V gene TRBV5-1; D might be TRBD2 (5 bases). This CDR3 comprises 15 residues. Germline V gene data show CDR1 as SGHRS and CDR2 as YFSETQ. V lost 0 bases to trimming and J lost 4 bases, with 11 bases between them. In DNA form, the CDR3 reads TGCGCCAGCAGCTTGGCGGGGATGCTGTACAATGAGCAGTTCTTC. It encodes CASSLAGMLYNEQFF.

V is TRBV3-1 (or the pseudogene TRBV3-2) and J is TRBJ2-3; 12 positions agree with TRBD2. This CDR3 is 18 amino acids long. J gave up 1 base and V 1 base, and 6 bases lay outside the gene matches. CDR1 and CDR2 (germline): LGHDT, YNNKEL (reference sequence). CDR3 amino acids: CASSQGTSGAIGTDTQYF. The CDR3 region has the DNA TGTGCCAGCAGCCAAGGGACTAGCGGGGCAATTGGCACAGATACGCAGTATTTT.

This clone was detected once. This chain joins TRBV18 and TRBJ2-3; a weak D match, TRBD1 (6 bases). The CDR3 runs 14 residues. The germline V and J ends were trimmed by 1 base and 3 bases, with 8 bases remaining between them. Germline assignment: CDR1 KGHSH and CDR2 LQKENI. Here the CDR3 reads CASSPRGTTDTQYF. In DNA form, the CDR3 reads TGTGCCAGCTCACCACGGGGGACAACAGATACGCAGTATTTT.

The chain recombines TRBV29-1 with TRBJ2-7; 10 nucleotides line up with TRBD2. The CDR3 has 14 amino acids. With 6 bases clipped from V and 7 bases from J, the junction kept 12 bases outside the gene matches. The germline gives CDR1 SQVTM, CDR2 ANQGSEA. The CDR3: CSVDPASGSGEQYF. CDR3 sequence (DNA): TGCAGCGTCGACCCGGCTAGCGGGAGCGGAGAGCAGTACTTC.

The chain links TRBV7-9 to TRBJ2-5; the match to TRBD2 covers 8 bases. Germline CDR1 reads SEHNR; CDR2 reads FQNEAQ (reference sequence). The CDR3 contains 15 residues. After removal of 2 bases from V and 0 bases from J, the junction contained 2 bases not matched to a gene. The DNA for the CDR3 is TGTGCCAGCAGCTTAAGCGGGGGAGACCAAGAGACCCAGTACTTC. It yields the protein CASSLSGGDQETQYF.

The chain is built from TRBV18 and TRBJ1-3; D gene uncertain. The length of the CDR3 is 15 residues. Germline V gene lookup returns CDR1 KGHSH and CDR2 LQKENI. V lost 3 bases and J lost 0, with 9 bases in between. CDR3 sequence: CASSPGQSSGNTIYF. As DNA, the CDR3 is TGTGCCAGCTCACCGGGCCAGAGCTCTGGAAACACCATATATTTT.

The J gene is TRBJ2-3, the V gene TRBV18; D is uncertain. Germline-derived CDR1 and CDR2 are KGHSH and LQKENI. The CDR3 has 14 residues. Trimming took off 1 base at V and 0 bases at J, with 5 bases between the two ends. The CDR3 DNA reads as TGTGCCAGCTCACCACTGACTAGCACAGATACGCAGTATTTT. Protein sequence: CASSPLTSTDTQYF. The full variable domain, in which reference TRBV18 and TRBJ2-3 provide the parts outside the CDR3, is NAGVMQNPRHLVRRRGQEARLRCSPMKGHSHVYWYRQLPEEGLKFMVYLQKENIIDESGMPKERFSAEFPKEGPSILRIQQVVRGDSAAYFCASSPLTSTDTQYFGPGTRLTVL.

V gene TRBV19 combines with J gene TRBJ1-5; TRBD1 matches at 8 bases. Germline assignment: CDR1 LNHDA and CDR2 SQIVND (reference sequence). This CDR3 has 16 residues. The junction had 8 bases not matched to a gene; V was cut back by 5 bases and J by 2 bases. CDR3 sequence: CASSDHRGVRNQPQHF. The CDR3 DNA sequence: TGTGCCAGTAGTGATCACAGGGGGGTCCGCAATCAGCCCCAGCATTTT. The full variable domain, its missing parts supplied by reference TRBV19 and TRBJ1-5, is DGGITQSPKYLFRKEGQNVTLSCEQNLNHDAMYWYRQDPGQGLRLIYYSQIVNDFQKGDIAEGYSVSREKKESFPLTVTSAQKNPTAFYLCASSDHRGVRNQPQHFGDGTRLSIL.

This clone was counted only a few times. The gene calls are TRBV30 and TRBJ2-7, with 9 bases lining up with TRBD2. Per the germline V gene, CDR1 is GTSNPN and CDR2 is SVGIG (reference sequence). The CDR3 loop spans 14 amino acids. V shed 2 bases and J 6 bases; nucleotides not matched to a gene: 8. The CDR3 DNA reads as TGTGCCTGGAGTAGGGGCCTAGCGGGAAGCGAGCAGTACTTC. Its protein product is CAWSRGLAGSEQYF.

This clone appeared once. The CDR3 DNA reads as TGTGCCAGCAGCCCCCGGGGGGCCCACGAGCAGTACGTC. It specifies CASSPRGAHEQYV. The rearrangement uses TRBV2 and TRBJ2-7, with a weak D call TRBD2 (7 bases). Germline assignment: CDR1 SNHLY and CDR2 FYNNEI. V was shortened by 6 bases and J by 5 bases, with 14 bases between the two germline ends. The CDR3 has 13 residues.

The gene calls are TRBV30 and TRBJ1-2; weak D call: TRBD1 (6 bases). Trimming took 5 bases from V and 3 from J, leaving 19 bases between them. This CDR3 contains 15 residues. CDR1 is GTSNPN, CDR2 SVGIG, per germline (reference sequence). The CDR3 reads CAWGTGGLRDYGYTF. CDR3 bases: TGTGCCTGGGGGACGGGGGGGCTCCGGGACTATGGCTACACCTTC.

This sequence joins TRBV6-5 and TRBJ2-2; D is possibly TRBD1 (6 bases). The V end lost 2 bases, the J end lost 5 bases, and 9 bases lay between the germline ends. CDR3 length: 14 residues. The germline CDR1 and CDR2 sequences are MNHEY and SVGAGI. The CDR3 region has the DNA TGTGCCAGCAGTTACCGTCAGGGGACCGGGGAGCTGTTTTTT. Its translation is CASSYRQGTGELFF.

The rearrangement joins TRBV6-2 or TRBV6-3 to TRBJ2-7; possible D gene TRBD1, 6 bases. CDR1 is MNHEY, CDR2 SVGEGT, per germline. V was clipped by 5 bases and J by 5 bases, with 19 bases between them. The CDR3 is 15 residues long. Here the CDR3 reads CASSQRRQVADEQYF. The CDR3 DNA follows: TGTGCCAGCAGTCAACGGAGACAGGTCGCCGACGAGCAGTACTTC.

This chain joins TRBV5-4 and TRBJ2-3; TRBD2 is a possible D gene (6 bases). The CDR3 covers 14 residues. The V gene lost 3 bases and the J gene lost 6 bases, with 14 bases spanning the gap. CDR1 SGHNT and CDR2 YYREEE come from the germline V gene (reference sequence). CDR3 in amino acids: CASSSYSLADTQYF. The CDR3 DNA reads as TGTGCCAGCAGCTCGTATAGCCTAGCGGATACGCAGTATTTT.

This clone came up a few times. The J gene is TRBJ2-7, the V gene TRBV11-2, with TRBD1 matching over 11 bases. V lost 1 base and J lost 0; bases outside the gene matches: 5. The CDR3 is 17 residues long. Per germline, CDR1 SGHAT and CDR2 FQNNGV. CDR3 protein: CASSLGTGGLHSYEQYV. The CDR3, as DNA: TGTGCCAGCAGCTTAGGGACAGGGGGCCTCCACTCCTACGAGCAGTACGTC.

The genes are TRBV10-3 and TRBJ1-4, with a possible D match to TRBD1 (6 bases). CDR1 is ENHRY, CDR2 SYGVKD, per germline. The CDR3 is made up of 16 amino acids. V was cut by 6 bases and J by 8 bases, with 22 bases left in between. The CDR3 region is CAIRPSYRAFGEKLFF. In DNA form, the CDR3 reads TGTGCCATCAGGCCCTCCTACAGGGCCTTTGGGGAAAAACTGTTTTTT.

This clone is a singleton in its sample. This CDR3 is CASSLLRDSNNEQFF. The CDR3 DNA reads TGTGCCAGCAGTTTACTCCGGGACTCTAACAATGAGCAGTTCTTC. The chain uses TRBV28 and TRBJ2-1; tentatively, D is TRBD2 (6 bases). This CDR3 spans 15 amino acids. With 2 bases removed from V and 5 bases from J, the gap between germline ends came to 13 bases. The germline gives CDR1 MDHEN, CDR2 SYDVKM.

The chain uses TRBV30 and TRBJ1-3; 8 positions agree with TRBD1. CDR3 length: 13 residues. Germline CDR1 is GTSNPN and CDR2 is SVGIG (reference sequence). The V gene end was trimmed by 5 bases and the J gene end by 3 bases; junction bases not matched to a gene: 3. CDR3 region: CAWRGTGGNTIYF. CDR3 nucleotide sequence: TGTGCCTGGCGAGGGACAGGTGGAAACACCATATATTTT.

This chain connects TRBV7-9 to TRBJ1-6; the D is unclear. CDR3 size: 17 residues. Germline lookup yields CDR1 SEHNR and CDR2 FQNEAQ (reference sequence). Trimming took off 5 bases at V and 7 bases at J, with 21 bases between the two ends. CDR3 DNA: TGTGCCAGCAGCCCTTTCCCGGGTCCCACTTCCAATTCACCCCTCCACTTT. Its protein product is CASSPFPGPTSNSPLHF.